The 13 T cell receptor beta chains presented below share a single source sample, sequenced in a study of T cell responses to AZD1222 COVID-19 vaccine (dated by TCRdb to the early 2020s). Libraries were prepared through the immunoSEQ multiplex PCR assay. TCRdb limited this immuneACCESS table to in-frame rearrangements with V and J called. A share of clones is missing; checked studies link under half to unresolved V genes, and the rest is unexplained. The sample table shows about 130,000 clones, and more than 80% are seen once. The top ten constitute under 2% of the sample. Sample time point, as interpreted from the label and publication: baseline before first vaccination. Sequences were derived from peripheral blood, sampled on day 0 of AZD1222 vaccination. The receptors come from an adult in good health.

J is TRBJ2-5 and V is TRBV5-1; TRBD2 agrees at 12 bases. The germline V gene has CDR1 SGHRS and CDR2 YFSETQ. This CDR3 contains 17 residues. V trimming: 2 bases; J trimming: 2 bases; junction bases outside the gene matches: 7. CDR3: CASSFALTSGRQETQYF. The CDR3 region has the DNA TGCGCCAGCAGCTTTGCTTTGACTAGCGGGAGACAAGAGACCCAGTACTTC.

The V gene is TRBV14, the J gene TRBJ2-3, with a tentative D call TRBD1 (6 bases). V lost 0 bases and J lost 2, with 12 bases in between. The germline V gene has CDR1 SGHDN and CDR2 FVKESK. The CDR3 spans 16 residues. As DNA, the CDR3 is TGTGCCAGCAGCCAAGAAACAGGGTACTACACAGATACGCAGTATTTT. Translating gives CASSQETGYYTDTQYF.

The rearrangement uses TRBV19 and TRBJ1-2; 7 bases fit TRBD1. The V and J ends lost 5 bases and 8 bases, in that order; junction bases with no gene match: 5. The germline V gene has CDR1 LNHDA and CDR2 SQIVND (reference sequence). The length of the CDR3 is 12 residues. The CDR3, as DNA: TGTGCCAGTAGTCGGACAGGCCAAGGCTACACCTTC. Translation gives CASSRTGQGYTF. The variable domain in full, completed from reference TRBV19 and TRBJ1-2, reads DGGITQSPKYLFRKEGQNVTLSCEQNLNHDAMYWYRQDPGQGLRLIYYSQIVNDFQKGDIAEGYSVSREKKESFPLTVTSAQKNPTAFYLCASSRTGQGYTFGSGTRLTVV.

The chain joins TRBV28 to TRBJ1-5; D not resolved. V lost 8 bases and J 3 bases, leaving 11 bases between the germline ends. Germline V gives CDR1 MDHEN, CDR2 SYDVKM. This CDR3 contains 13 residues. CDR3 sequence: CASREFFNQPQHF. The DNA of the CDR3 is TGTGCCAGCCGGGAGTTCTTCAATCAGCCCCAGCATTTT.

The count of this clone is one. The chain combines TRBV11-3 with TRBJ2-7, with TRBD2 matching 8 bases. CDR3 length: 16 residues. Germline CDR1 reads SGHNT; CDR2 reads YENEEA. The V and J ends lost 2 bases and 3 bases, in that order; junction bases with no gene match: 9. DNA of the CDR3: TGTGCCAGCAGCTTATTGTCCCGCGGGGGGAGCTACGAGCAGTACTTC. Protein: CASSLLSRGGSYEQYF.

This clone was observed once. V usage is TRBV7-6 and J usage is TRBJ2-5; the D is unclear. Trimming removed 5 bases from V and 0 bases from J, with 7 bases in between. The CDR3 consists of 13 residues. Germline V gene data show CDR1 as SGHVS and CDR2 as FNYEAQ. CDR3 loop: CASSLSYQETQYF. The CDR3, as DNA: TGTGCCAGCAGCCTCTCGTACCAAGAGACCCAGTACTTC.

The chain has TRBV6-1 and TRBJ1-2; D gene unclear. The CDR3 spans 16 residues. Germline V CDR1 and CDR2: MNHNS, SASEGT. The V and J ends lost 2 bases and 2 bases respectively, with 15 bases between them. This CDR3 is CASSEYTGTINYGYTF. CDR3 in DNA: TGTGCCAGCAGTGAATATACGGGCACCATAAACTATGGCTACACCTTC.

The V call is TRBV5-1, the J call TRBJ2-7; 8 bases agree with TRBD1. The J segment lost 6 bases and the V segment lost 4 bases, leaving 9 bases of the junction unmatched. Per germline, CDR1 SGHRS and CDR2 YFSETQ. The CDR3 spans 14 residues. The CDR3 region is CASSAQGALGEQYF. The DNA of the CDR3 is TGCGCCAGCAGCGCCCAGGGGGCGCTGGGCGAGCAGTACTTC.

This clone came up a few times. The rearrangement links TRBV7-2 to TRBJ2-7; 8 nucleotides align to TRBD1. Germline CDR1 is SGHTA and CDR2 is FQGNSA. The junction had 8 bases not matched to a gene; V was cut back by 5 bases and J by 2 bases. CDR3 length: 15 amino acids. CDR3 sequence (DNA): TGTGCCAGCAGCGGTGGGGGGACAGGCACCTACGAGCAGTACTTC. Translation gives CASSGGGTGTYEQYF.

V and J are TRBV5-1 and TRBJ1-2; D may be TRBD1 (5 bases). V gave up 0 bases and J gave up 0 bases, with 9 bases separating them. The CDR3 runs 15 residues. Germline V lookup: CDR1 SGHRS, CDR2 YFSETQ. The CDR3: CASSLVPGSNYGYTF. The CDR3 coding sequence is TGCGCCAGCAGCTTGGTACCAGGGTCTAACTATGGCTACACCTTC.

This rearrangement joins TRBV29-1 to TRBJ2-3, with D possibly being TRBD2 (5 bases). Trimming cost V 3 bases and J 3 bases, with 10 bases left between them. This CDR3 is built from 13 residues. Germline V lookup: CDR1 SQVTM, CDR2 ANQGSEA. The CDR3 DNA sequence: TGCAGCGTTGAGGTGTCGGGGACAGATACGCAGTATTTT. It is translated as CSVEVSGTDTQYF.

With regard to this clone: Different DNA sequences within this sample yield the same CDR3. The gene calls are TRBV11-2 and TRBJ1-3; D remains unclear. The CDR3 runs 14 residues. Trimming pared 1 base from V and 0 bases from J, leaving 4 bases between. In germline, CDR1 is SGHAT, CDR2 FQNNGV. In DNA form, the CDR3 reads TGTGCCAGCAGCTTAGGGGGCTCTGGAAACACCATATATTTT. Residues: CASSLGGSGNTIYF.

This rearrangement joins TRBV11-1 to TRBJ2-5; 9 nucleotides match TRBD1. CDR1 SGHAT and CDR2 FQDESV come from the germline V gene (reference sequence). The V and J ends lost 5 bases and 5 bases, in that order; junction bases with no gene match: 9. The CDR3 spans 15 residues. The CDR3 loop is CASSPRDRDGETQYF. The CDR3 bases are TGTGCCAGCAGCCCCCGGGACAGGGATGGGGAGACCCAGTACTTC. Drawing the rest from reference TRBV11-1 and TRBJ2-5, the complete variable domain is EAEVAQSPRYKITEKSQAVAFWCDPISGHATLYWYRQILGQGPELLVQFQDESVVDDSQLPKDRFSAERLKGVDSTLKIQPAELGDSAMYLCASSPRDRDGETQYFGPGTRLLVL.